This entry features one T cell receptor (beta chain) sequence. As yet, its antigen is unknown. The CDR3 contains 15 residues. Germline CDR1 is SGHTA and CDR2 is FQGNSA. Losses at the gene ends were 4 bases for V and 1 base for J; bases not matched to a gene: 6. CD4+ T cells that had been cultured provided DNA sequenced with the Oncomine TCR Beta short-read assay. TCRdb itself ran the PCR reads through MiXCR, one entry per CDR3 protein. The repertoire holds some 8,200 distinct CDR3 sequences, with around two fifths as singletons. The entry originates in a study of vaccination and CD4 T cells after COVID-19. Overall study context: The stimulus for the cells was overlapping spike peptides derived from SARS-CoV-2, HCoV-NL63, HCoV-OC43 and HCoV-229E.

The treatment was: roughly nine-day PBMC culture with coronavirus spike peptide pools or control peptides (ViraFEST assay). Prior to the COVID-19 pandemic (2011-2018), the unexposed donor's CD4+ T cells were collected. This clonotype originated in a human donor in good health. Sequencing was performed on CD4+ T cells from blood, cultured in vitro. This rearrangement joins TRBV7-2 to TRBJ1-1, with TRBD1 matching 7 bases. CDR3: CASSSPGTANTEAFF. The DNA of the CDR3 is TGTGCCAGCAGCTCCCCCGGGACAGCGAACACTGAAGCTTTCTTT. Drawing the rest from reference TRBV7-2 and TRBJ1-1, the complete variable domain is GAGVSQSPSNKVTEKGKDVELRCDPISGHTALYWYRQSLGQGLEFLIYFQGNSAPDKSGLPSDRFSAERTGGSVSTLTIQRTQQEDSAVYLCASSSPGTANTEAFFGQGTRLTVV.